This T cell receptor beta chain derives from a study of shared clonotypes between healthy human individuals. Study findings and constraints: The rarefaction results pointed to incomplete sorted-subset sequencing despite large depth.

CD8 cells regarded as naive lacked CD45RO, were positively chosen for CCR7, and omitted terminally differentiated effector memory CD45RA+ cells. Germline V CDR1 and CDR2: SGHRS, YFSETQ. After removal of 0 bases from V and 1 base from J, the junction contained 5 bases not matched to a gene. This CDR3 has 16 residues. To note about this clone: The target antigen is unknown.

Samples underwent the assay at deep level. Original processing notes: Filtering was not the same, since immunoSEQ gave junction-only sequences without quality scores. TCRdb's copy holds only in-frame clones and misses some; the assay was immunoSEQ multiplex PCR. That table supplies the V and J calls and clone size; D and trimming were determined from the DNA. The repertoire includes roughly 2 million clones, about 95% of them detected once, and about 1.1% sits in the top ten. This TCR derives from a man younger than 30 in good health. Sequenced material: naive CD8+ T cells sorted from blood. V is TRBV5-1 and J is TRBJ2-3; TRBD1 matches 7 bases. The CDR3 loop is CASSLAETGRTDTQYF. The CDR3 nucleotides read TGCGCCAGCAGCTTGGCCGAGACAGGGCGCACAGATACGCAGTATTTT.